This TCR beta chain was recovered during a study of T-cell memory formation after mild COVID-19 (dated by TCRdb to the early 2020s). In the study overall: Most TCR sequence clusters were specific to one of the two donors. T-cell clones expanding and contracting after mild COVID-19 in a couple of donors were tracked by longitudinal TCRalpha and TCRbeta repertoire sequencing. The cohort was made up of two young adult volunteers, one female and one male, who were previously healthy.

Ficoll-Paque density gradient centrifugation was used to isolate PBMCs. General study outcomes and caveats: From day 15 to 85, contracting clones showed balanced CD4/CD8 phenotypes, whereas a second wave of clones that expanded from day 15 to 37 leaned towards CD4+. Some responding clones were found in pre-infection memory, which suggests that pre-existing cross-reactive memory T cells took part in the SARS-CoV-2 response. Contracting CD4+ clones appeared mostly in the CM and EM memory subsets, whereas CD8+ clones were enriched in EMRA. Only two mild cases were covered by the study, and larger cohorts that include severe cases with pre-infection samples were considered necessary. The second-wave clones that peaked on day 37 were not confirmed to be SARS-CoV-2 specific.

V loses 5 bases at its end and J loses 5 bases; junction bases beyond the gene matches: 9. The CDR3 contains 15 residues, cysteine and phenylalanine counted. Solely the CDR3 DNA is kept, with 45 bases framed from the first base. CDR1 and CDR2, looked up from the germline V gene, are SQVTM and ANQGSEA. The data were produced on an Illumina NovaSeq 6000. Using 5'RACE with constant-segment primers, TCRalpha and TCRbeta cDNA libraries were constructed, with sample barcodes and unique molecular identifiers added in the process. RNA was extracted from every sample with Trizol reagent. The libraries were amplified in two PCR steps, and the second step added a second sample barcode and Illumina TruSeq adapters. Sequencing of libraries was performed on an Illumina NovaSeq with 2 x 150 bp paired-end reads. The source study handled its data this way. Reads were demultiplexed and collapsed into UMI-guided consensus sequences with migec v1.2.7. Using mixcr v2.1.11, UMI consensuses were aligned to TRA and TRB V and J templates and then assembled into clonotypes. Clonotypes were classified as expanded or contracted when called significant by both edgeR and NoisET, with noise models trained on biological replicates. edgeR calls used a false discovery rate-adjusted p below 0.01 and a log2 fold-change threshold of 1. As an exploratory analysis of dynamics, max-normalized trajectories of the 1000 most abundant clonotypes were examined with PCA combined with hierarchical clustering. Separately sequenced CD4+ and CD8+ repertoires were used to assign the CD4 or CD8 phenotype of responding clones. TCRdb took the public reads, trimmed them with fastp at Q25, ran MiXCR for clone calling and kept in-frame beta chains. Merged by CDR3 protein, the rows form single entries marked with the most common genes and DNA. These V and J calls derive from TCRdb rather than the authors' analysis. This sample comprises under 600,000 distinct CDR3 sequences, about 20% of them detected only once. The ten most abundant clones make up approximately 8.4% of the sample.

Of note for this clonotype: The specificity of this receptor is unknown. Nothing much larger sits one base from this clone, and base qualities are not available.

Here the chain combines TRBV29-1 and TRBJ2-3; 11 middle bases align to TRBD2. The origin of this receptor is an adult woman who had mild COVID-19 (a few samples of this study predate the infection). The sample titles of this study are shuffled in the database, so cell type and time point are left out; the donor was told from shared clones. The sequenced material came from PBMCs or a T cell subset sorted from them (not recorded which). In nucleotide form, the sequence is TGCAGCGTTCACAATAGCGGGAGGGGAGAAGATACGCAGTATTTT. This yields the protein CSVHNSGRGEDTQYF.